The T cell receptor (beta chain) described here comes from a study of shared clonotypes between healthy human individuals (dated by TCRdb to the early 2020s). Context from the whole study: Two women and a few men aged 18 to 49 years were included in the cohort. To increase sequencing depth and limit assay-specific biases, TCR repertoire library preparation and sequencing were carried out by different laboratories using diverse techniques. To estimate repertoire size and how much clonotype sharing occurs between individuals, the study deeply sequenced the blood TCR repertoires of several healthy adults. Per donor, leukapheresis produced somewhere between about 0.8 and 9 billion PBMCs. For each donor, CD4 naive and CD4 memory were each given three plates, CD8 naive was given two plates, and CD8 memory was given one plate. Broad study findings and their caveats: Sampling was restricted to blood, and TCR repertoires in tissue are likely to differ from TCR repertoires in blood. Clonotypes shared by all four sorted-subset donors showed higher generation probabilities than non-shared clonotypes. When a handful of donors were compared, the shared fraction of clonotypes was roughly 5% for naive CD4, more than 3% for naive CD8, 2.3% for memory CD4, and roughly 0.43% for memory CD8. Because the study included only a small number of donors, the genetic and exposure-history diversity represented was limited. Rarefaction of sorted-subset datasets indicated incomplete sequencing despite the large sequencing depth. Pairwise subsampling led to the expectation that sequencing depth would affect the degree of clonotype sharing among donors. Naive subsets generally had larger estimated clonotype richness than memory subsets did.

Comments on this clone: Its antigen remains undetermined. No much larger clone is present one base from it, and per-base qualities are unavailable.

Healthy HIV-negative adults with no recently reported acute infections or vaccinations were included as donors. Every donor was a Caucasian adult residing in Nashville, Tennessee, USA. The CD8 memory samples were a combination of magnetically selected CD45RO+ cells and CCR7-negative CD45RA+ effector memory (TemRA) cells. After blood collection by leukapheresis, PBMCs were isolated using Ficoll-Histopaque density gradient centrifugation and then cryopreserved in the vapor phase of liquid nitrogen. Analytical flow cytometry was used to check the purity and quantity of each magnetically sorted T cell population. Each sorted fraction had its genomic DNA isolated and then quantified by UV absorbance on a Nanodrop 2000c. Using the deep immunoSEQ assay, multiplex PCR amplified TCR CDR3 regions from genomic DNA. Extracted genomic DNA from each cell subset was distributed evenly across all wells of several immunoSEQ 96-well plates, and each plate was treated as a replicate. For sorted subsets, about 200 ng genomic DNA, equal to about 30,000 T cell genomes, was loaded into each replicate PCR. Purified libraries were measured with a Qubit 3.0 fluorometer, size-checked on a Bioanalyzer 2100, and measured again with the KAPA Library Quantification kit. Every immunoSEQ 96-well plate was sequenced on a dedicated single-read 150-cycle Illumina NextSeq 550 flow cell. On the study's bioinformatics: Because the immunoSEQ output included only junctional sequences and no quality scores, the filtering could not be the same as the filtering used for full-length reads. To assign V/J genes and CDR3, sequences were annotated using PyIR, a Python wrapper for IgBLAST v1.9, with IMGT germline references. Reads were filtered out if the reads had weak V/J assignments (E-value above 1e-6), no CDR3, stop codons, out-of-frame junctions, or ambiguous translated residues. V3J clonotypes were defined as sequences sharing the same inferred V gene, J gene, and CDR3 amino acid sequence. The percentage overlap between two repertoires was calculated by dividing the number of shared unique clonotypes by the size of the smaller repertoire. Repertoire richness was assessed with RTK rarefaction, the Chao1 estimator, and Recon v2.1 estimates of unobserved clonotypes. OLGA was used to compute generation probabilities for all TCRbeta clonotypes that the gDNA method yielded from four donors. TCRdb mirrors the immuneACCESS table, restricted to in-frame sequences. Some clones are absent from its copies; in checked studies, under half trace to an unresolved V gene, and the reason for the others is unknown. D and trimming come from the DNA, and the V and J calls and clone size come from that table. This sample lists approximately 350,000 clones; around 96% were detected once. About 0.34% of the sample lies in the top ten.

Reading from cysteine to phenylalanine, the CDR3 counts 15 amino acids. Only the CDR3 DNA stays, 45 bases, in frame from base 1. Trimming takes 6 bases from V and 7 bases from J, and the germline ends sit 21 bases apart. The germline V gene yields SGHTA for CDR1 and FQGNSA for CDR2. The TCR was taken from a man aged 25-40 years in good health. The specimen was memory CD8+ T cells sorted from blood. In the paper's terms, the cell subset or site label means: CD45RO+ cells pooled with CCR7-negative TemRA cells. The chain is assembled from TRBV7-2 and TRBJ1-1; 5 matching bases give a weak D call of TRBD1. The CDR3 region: CASRRGRVQPFEAFF. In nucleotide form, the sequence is TGTGCCAGCAGAAGGGGCAGGGTCCAGCCATTTGAAGCTTTCTTT.